This record concerns one TCR beta chain sequence. The source of the sample is a study of blood T cell repertoires in COVID-19. The wider study: Sites across the United States, Italy and Spain contributed samples from acute and convalescent COVID-19.

TCRdb keeps only in-frame clones here, not all; method: immunoSEQ multiplex PCR. Of around 160,000 clones listed, around 85% are singletons. Germline CDR1 is ENHRY and CDR2 is SYGVKD. V trimming: 1 base; J trimming: 7 bases; junction bases outside the gene matches: 13. The CDR3 is made up of 16 amino acids. The chain recombines TRBV10-3 with TRBJ2-7, with 7 nucleotides matching TRBD2. The TCR was taken from a man in his sixties with acute or convalescent COVID-19. The material sequenced was peripheral blood. The CDR3 sequence: CAISEFEGLIPREQYF. In DNA form, the CDR3 reads TGTGCCATCAGTGAGTTCGAGGGACTAATCCCCCGGGAGCAGTACTTC.